The 11 T cell receptor beta chains presented below share a single source sample, sequenced in a study of memory CD4+ T cells and cytomegalovirus serostatus. The protocol was immunoSEQ multiplex PCR, while the TCRdb copy is restricted to in-frame clones and leaves out a portion. Here the sample spans about 46,000 clones, around four fifths being singletons. Single viable CD3+CD4+CD8-CD45RO+ cells were sorted as the memory CD4+ T cells. The sequenced sample consisted of memory CD4+ T cells from blood. Receptors were obtained from an adult in good health and CMV-seronegative.

The V gene is TRBV7-3, the J gene TRBJ1-2; TRBD1 matches 7 bases. The CDR3 runs to 13 residues. The V gene end was trimmed by 5 bases and the J gene end by 8 bases; junction bases not matched to a gene: 8. Germline V gene lookup returns CDR1 SGHTA and CDR2 FQGTGA. DNA for the CDR3: TGTGCCAGCAGCCCTTCACAGGGGCTGGGCTACACCTTC. It codes for CASSPSQGLGYTF.

The gene calls are TRBV6-5 and TRBJ1-2; D is ambiguous. The CDR3 consists of 15 residues. In germline, CDR1 is MNHEY, CDR2 SVGAGI. The V gene lost 0 bases and the J gene lost 4 bases, with 12 bases spanning the gap. CDR3: CASSYSAANVYGYTF. DNA of the CDR3: TGTGCCAGCAGTTACTCGGCAGCCAATGTCTATGGCTACACCTTC.

This chain links TRBV7-9 with TRBJ2-7; TRBD1 might be the D (6 bases). The V gene's germline CDR1 is SEHNR and CDR2 FQNEAQ (reference sequence). The CDR3 totals 16 residues. Between the trimmed V and J ends, which lost 5 bases and 3 bases, there was a span of 20 bases. The CDR3 region is CASSHQAQGPSYEQYF. The CDR3 DNA reads TGTGCCAGCAGCCATCAGGCACAGGGACCAAGCTACGAGCAGTACTTC.

This clone was counted a few times. This chain uses TRBV30 with TRBJ1-4; D unclear. From germline, CDR1 is GTSNPN and CDR2 SVGIG (reference sequence). V gave up 8 bases and J gave up 12 bases, with 19 bases separating them. The CDR3 spans 12 residues. The CDR3 bases are TGTGCCCCCGCGAGGGTCCGGCAAGAACTGTTTTTT. It is translated as CAPARVRQELFF.

This clone was recorded only once. This rearrangement joins TRBV7-3 to TRBJ1-5; TRBD1 might be the D (6 bases). V was trimmed by 4 bases and J by 1 base, leaving 20 bases between them. Germline V gene sequence: CDR1 SGHTA, CDR2 FQGTGA. This CDR3 has 18 amino acids. CDR3 nucleotide sequence: TGTGCCAGCAGCTCCTCGAACAGGGTGGTAGAAAGCAATCAGCCCCAGCATTTT. This encodes CASSSSNRVVESNQPQHF.

For the CDR3, the DNA is TGTGCCAGCAGGGTAGATTCCCGCGGGAACACCATATATTTT. The encoded protein is CASRVDSRGNTIYF. The chain is built from TRBV6-1 and TRBJ1-3; D unclear. V lost 6 bases and J 7 bases, leaving 16 bases between the germline ends. This CDR3 is built from 14 residues. Germline V CDR1 and CDR2: MNHNS, SASEGT.

The chain uses TRBV5-4 and TRBJ1-1, with 8 positions matching TRBD1. The CDR3 contains 16 residues. Unmatched junction bases numbered 8, after V lost 3 bases and J lost 1 base. From germline, CDR1 is SGHNT and CDR2 YYREEE (reference sequence). This CDR3 is CASSSSDRGGNTEAFF. In DNA, the CDR3 is TGTGCCAGCAGCTCCTCTGACAGGGGCGGGAACACTGAAGCTTTCTTT.

The rearrangement links TRBV2 to TRBJ2-7; 12 nucleotides agree with TRBD2. Germline CDR1 SNHLY, CDR2 FYNNEI. CDR3 length: 14 amino acids. V lost 3 bases to trimming and J lost 3 bases; unmatched junction nucleotides: 0. The CDR3 loop reads CASSETSGGYEQYF. The CDR3 coding sequence is TGTGCCAGCAGTGAGACTAGCGGGGGCTACGAGCAGTACTTC. Variable domain in full (rest from reference TRBV2 and TRBJ2-7): EPEVTQTPSHQVTQMGQEVILRCVPISNHLYFYWYRQILGQKVEFLVSFYNNEISEKSEIFDDQFSVERPDGSNFTLKIRSTKLEDSAMYFCASSETSGGYEQYFGPGTRLTVT.

This clone was recorded only once. This chain links TRBV18 with TRBJ1-1; D not certain. This CDR3 is 16 amino acids long. Per the germline V gene, CDR1 is KGHSH and CDR2 is LQKENI. Between the trimmed V and J ends, which lost 6 bases and 5 bases, there was a span of 22 bases. The CDR3, as DNA: TGTGCCAGCTCCCTTGATCACTTGGGATCGGAAACTGAAGCTTTCTTT. Protein sequence: CASSLDHLGSETEAFF. Filled out from reference TRBV18 and TRBJ1-1, the complete variable domain reads NAGVMQNPRHLVRRRGQEARLRCSPMKGHSHVYWYRQLPEEGLKFMVYLQKENIIDESGMPKERFSAEFPKEGPSILRIQQVVRGDSAAYFCASSLDHLGSETEAFFGQGTRLTVV.

The chain carries TRBV6-1 and TRBJ1-1; D unresolved. This CDR3 is 13 amino acids long. Between the trimmed V and J ends, which lost 2 bases and 6 bases, there was a span of 10 bases. The germline CDR1 and CDR2 sequences are MNHNS and SASEGT. The CDR3 spells CASSEIGPSEAFF. CDR3 nucleotides: TGTGCCAGCAGTGAAATAGGGCCATCTGAAGCTTTCTTT.

This clone was recorded once. The gene calls are TRBV5-8 and TRBJ2-2, with TRBD1 matching 8 bases. In germline, CDR1 is SGHTS, CDR2 YDEGEE. The V and J ends lost 4 bases and 3 bases, in that order; junction bases with no gene match: 8. The CDR3 consists of 16 residues. The CDR3 nucleotides read TGTGCCAGCAGCCTTACAGGGGGTCGGGACACCGGGGAGCTGTTTTTT. It specifies CASSLTGGRDTGELFF.